Reported below is one TCR beta chain. The V end lost 7 bases, the J end lost 4 bases, and 12 bases lay between the germline ends. This CDR3 has 13 residues. This specimen belongs to a study of blood T cell repertoires in COVID-19. At the level of the study: Acute and convalescent COVID-19 samples came from the United States, Italy and Spain.

Per the study methods: How many nucleated cells were present was estimated from reference gene primer amplification. Repertoires were generated with immunoSEQ multiplex PCR, while TCRdb's copy carries only in-frame clones and drops some. The DNA gave D and trimming, while V, J and clone size come from that table. The sample contains 220,000 or so clones, roughly 80% of which appear only once. Participants, about 18 to 90 years old, spanned more than 20 US areas. Self-reported history from a screening survey and questionnaire set each donor's cohort. The sample taken for sequencing was PBMCs or T cells enriched from blood (not recorded which). The sequence was collected from a woman in her 40s with acute COVID-19. The chain recombines TRBV12-3 or TRBV12-4 with TRBJ2-3; D not resolved. The DNA for the CDR3 is TGTGCCAGCATGGTCGTCGGGTCAGATACGCAGTATTTT. Its translation is CASMVVGSDTQYF.